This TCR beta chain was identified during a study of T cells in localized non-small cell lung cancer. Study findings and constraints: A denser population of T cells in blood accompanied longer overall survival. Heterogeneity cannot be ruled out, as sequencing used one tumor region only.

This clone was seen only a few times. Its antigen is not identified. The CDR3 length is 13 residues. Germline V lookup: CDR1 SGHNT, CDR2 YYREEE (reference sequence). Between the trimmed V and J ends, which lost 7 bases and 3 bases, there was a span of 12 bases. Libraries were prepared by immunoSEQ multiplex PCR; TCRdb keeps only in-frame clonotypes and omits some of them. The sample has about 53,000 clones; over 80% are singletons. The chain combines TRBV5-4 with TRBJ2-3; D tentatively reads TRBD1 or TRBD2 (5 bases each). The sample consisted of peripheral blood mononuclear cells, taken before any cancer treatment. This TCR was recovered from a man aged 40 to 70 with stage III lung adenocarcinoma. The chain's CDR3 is CASWGPMTDTQYF. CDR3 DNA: TGTGCCAGCTGGGGACCGATGACAGATACGCAGTATTTT.